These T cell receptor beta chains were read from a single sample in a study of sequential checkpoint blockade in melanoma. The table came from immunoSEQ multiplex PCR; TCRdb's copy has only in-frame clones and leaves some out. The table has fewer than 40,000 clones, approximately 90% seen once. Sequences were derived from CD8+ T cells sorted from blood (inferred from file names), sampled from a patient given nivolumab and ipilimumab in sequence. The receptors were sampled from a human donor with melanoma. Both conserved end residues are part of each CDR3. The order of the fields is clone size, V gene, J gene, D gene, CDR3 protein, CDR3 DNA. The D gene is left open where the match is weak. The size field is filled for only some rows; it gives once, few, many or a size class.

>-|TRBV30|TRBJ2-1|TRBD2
CAWSGLAGVHEQFF
TGTGCCTGGAGTGGACTAGCGGGAGTTCATGAGCAGTTCTTC
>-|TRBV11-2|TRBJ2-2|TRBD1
CAILGTRGTGELFF
TGTGCCATCTTGGGCACCAGGGGGACCGGGGAGCTGTTTTTT
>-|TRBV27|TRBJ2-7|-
CASSPPGLSYEQYF
TGTGCCAGCAGTCCACCCGGACTCTCCTACGAGCAGTACTTC
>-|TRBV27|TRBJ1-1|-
CASSLSWGPGNTEAFF
TGTGCCAGCAGTTTATCTTGGGGGCCGGGGAACACTGAAGCTTTCTTT
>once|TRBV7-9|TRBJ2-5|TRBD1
CASSSPRTGMQETQYF
TGTGCCAGCAGCTCTCCCCGGACAGGGATGCAAGAGACCCAGTACTTC
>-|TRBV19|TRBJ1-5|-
CASSIVYNQPQHF
TGTGCCAGTAGTATTGTCTACAATCAGCCCCAGCATTTT
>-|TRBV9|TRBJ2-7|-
CASSVGGAASYEQYF
TGTGCCAGCAGCGTAGGAGGAGCGGCCTCCTACGAGCAGTACTTC
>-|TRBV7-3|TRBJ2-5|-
CASSLMGSLEETQYF
TGTGCCAGCAGCTTAATGGGTAGCCTTGAGGAGACCCAGTACTTC
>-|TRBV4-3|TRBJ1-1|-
CASSPTAAGVGTEAFF
TGCGCCAGCAGCCCGACCGCCGCGGGGGTAGGCACTGAAGCTTTCTTT
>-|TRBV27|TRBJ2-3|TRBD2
CASISLEGLAGGADTQYF
TGTGCCAGCATCTCCTTGGAGGGACTAGCGGGAGGTGCAGATACGCAGTATTTT
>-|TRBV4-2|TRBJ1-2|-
CASSRSQEPIYGYTF
TGTGCCAGCAGCCGATCACAGGAGCCAATCTATGGCTACACCTTC
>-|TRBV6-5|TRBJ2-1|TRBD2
CASSPGRASEQFF
TGTGCCAGCAGCCCGGGGAGGGCCAGCGAGCAGTTCTTC
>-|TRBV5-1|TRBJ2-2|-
CASSLDLSQGTGELFF
TGCGCCAGCAGCTTGGACCTGTCCCAGGGTACCGGGGAGCTGTTTTTT
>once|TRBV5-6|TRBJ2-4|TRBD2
CASSLGRGGGRENIQYF
TGTGCCAGCAGCTTGGGCAGGGGTGGCGGGAGGGAAAACATTCAGTACTTC
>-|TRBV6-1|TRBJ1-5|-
CASRESGTFGQPQHF
TGTGCCAGCAGGGAATCCGGGACATTCGGTCAGCCCCAGCATTTT
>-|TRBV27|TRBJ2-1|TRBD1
CASTSGQGETYNEQFF
TGTGCCAGCACCTCAGGACAGGGGGAGACCTACAATGAGCAGTTCTTC
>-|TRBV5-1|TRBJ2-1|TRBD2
CASSLAGPYNEQFF
TGCGCCAGCAGTTTAGCGGGCCCCTACAATGAGCAGTTCTTC
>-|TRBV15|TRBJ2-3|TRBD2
CATSRPTSGIGDTQYF
TGTGCCACCAGCAGACCGACTAGCGGGATCGGAGATACGCAGTATTTT
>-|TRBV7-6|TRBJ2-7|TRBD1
CASSPQGVTGGAYEQYF
TGTGCCAGCAGCCCACAGGGGGTGACAGGGGGTGCCTACGAGCAGTACTTC
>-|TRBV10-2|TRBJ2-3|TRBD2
CASRGLAGGGVTDTQYF
TGCGCCAGCCGAGGGCTAGCGGGAGGGGGGGTCACAGATACGCAGTATTTT
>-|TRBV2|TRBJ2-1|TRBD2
CASSKAGVGNEQFF
TGTGCCAGCAGTAAAGCGGGAGTGGGCAATGAGCAGTTCTTC
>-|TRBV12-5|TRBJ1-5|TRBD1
CASGSSTGGGQPQHF
TGTGCTAGTGGTTCCTCCACAGGGGGAGGTCAGCCCCAGCATTTT
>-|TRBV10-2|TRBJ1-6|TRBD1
CASSDRQGYSPLHF
TGCGCCAGCAGTGACCGACAGGGATATTCACCCCTCCACTTT
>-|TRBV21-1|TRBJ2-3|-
CASSKATSGRADTQYF
TGTGCCAGCAGCAAAGCGACTAGCGGGAGGGCAGATACGCAGTATTTT
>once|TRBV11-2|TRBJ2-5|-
CASSLGGGETQYF
TGTGCCAGCAGCTTAGGTGGCGGGGAGACCCAGTACTTC
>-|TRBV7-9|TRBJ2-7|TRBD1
CASSLVLGQGVHEQYF
TGTGCCAGCAGCTTAGTACTTGGACAGGGGGTCCACGAGCAGTACTTC
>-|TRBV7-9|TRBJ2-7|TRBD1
CATNRGGEQYF
TGTGCCACCAACAGGGGCGGCGAGCAGTACTTC
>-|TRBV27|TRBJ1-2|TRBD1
CASRETGGNGYTF
TGTGCCAGCAGAGAGACAGGGGGAAATGGCTACACCTTC
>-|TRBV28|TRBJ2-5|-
CASSPRGYQETQYF
TGTGCCAGCAGTCCTCGGGGGTACCAAGAGACCCAGTACTTC
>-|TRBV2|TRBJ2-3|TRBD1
CASIRTGISSTDTQYF
TGTGCCAGCATTAGGACAGGAATATCTAGCACAGATACGCAGTATTTT
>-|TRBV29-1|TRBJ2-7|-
CSVQGGGRQYF
TGCAGCGTACAAGGGGGGGGGAGGCAGTACTTC
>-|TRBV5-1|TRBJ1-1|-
CASSLNRNTEAFF
TGCGCCAGCAGCTTGAACAGGAACACTGAAGCTTTCTTT
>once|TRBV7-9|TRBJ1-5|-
CASSSGQNNQPQHF
TGTGCCAGCAGCTCCGGACAGAACAATCAGCCCCAGCATTTT
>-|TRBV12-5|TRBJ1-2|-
CASGLIGQSFYGYTF
TGTGCTAGTGGTTTGATCGGACAGTCCTTCTATGGCTACACCTTC